The 26 T cell receptor beta chains below were found in one sample sequenced in a study of T cells expressing NK-cell markers. TCRdb reprocessed the 5' RACE reads and reports one entry per CDR3 protein, with no DNA. This sample's table reports about 180,000 distinct CDR3 sequences. Material: blood T cells: a sorted CD56 or NKG2C T cell subset, CD4+ or CD8+ T cells, or bulk PBMC T cells (not recorded which). These receptors came from a man aged 18-75 years in good health.

The chain uses TRBV9 and TRBJ1-4; TCRdb gives TRBD1 as the D gene, but with no DNA this cannot be confirmed. The CDR3 loop spans 15 amino acids. Germline V gene data show CDR1 as SGDLS and CDR2 as YYNGEE. The chain's CDR3 is CASSIMTGEAEKLFF.

The chain has TRBV3-1 and TRBJ2-7; TCRdb names TRBD2, which stays unverified in the absence of DNA. The germline V gene encodes CDR1 LGHDT and CDR2 YNNKEL (reference sequence). This CDR3 spans 16 amino acids. The CDR3 region is CASSQDQRLAYDEQYF.

This rearrangement joins TRBV25-1 to TRBJ2-5; the TRBD2 assignment by TCRdb is unverifiable without DNA. Germline CDR1 reads MGHDK; CDR2 reads SYGVNS. The CDR3 is made up of 16 amino acids. CDR3 amino acids: CASSALAGGLQETQYF.

V usage is TRBV5-1 and J usage is TRBJ2-5. Germline values: CDR1 SGHRS, CDR2 YFSETQ. CDR3 length: 14 amino acids. The CDR3 is CASSLVTNQETQYF.

The rearrangement links TRBV7-9 to TRBJ2-7. This CDR3 is 15 amino acids long. CDR1 SEHNR and CDR2 FQNEAQ come from the germline V gene (reference sequence). CDR3 sequence reads: CASSFGSGRSYEQYF.

The V and J genes are TRBV7-9 and TRBJ2-1; TCRdb selects TRBD1, and the lack of DNA leaves this call unchecked. This CDR3 has 16 residues. Germline CDR1 is SEHNR and CDR2 is FQNEAQ (reference sequence). The CDR3 spells CASSLEPGGVYNEQFF.

The chain carries TRBV4-2 and TRBJ1-3; TCRdb reports TRBD1, a call that lacks DNA to check it against. The germline V gene encodes CDR1 LGHNA and CDR2 YNFKEQ. The CDR3 contains 16 residues. CDR3 protein: CASSQDQGAKGNTIYF.

This chain links TRBV2 with TRBJ2-5; TCRdb selects TRBD1, and the lack of DNA leaves this call unchecked. CDR1 is SNHLY, CDR2 FYNNEI, per germline. The CDR3 loop spans 13 amino acids. The CDR3 is CASRAGGQETQYF.

The gene calls are TRBV18 and TRBJ1-2. The germline V gene has CDR1 KGHSH and CDR2 LQKENI. The CDR3 is 14 residues long. CDR3: CASSPPGDPTGYTF.

This chain connects TRBV13 to TRBJ1-6. Germline V gene data show CDR1 as PRHDT and CDR2 as FYEKMQ (reference sequence). The CDR3 covers 15 residues. CDR3 loop: CASSFRGLYNSPLHF.

The rearrangement joins TRBV29-1 to TRBJ2-2; the D call from TCRdb, TRBD1, cannot be confirmed without DNA. Germline V gene sequence: CDR1 SQVTM, CDR2 ANQGSEA. The CDR3 spans 15 residues. The CDR3 loop reads CSVEGGDKNTGELFF.

The genes are TRBV28 and TRBJ2-7. There are 14 residues in the CDR3. Germline CDR1 MDHEN, CDR2 SYDVKM. The chain's CDR3 is CASSLVGLGYEQYF. The variable domain in full, with the rest retrieved from reference TRBV28 and TRBJ2-7, is DVKVTQSSRYLVKRTGEKVFLECVQDMDHENMFWYRQDPGLGLRLIYFSYDVKMKEKGDIPEGYSVSREKKERFSLILESASTNQTSMYLCASSLVGLGYEQYFGPGTRLTVT.

J is TRBJ2-5 and V is TRBV4-2; TCRdb indicates TRBD2, and absent DNA this call remains unverified. The CDR3 has 16 amino acids. Germline CDR1 reads LGHNA; CDR2 reads YNFKEQ. The CDR3 sequence: CASSQERRGRQETQYF.

The chain is built from TRBV20-1 and TRBJ2-7; TCRdb's assignment of TRBD1 cannot be checked, as there is no DNA. Germline CDR1 is DFQATT and CDR2 is SNEGSKA (reference sequence). The CDR3 length is 15 residues. The CDR3 protein is CSARDQQGSSYEQYF.

The genes are TRBV4-1 and TRBJ2-7; no DNA is available, so the TRBD2 call from TCRdb remains unchecked. The CDR3 length is 14 residues. Germline V gives CDR1 MGHRA, CDR2 YSYEKL. CDR3 sequence: CASSQASGGAVQYF.

The CDR3 protein is CASREGPGYGTQYF. The rearrangement uses TRBV12-3 or TRBV12-4 and TRBJ2-5; TCRdb designates TRBD1, a call that cannot be tested without DNA. This CDR3 has 14 amino acids.

J is TRBJ2-1 and V is TRBV15; absent DNA, TCRdb's TRBD1 call cannot be checked. Germline CDR1 LNHNV, CDR2 YYDKDF (reference sequence). The CDR3 consists of 15 residues. CDR3 amino acids: CATSRGRSGINEQFF.

The chain is built from TRBV7-9 and TRBJ2-7. The CDR3 covers 14 residues. The germline V gene encodes CDR1 SEHNR and CDR2 FQNEAQ (reference sequence). CDR3 region: CASSANPNLYEQYF.

This chain joins TRBV2 and TRBJ2-3. CDR3 length: 16 residues. Germline CDR1 SNHLY, CDR2 FYNNEI. CDR3 protein: CASSEALTGWTDTQYF.

The rearrangement uses TRBV30 and TRBJ2-7; TCRdb names TRBD1, which stays unverified in the absence of DNA. The CDR3 consists of 12 residues. Germline lookup yields CDR1 GTSNPN and CDR2 SVGIG (reference sequence). CDR3 residues: CAWSPGGSEQYF. The entire variable domain, with the rest obtained from reference TRBV30 and TRBJ2-7, is as follows: SQTIHQWPATLVQPVGSPLSLECTVEGTSNPNLYWYRQAAGRGLQLLFYSVGIGQISSEVPQNLSASRPQDRQFILSSKKLLLSDSGFYLCAWSPGGSEQYFGPGTRLTVT.

The chain has TRBV27 and TRBJ2-1; TCRdb calls TRBD1, which cannot be checked without DNA. This CDR3 spans 11 amino acids. Germline V gene sequence: CDR1 MNHEY, CDR2 SMNVEV (reference sequence). The CDR3 spells CASLIGGEQFF.

The rearrangement joins TRBV6-1 to TRBJ2-7; the D call of TRBD2 rests on TCRdb alone, since no DNA is present to check it. CDR1 is MNHNS and CDR2 is SASEGT in the germline V gene. CDR3 length: 13 residues. CDR3 protein: CASGGAALLEQYF.

The chain uses TRBV5-1 and TRBJ2-7. The CDR3 loop spans 15 amino acids. Germline lookup yields CDR1 SGHRS and CDR2 YFSETQ. This CDR3 is CASRLAGYGSYEQYF. The complete variable domain, with remaining parts taken from reference TRBV5-1 and TRBJ2-7, reads KAGVTQTPRYLIKTRGQQVTLSCSPISGHRSVSWYQQTPGQGLQFLFEYFSETQRNKGNFPGRFSGRQFSNSRSEMNVSTLELGDSALYLCASRLAGYGSYEQYFGPGTRLTVT.

V usage is TRBV13 and J usage is TRBJ2-1; TCRdb proposes TRBD2, but this gene call is untestable without DNA. The CDR3 has 13 amino acids. The germline V gene has CDR1 PRHDT and CDR2 FYEKMQ (reference sequence). The CDR3 loop reads CASSFSGDNEQFF.

V and J are TRBV2 and TRBJ2-1. Germline V gene sequence: CDR1 SNHLY, CDR2 FYNNEI. The CDR3 is 14 residues long. The CDR3 protein is CASSEIGSIPEQFF.

V and J are TRBV4-1 and TRBJ2-7; TCRdb selects TRBD1, and the lack of DNA leaves this call unchecked. Germline CDR1 and CDR2: MGHRA and YSYEKL. The CDR3 extends over 15 amino acids. The chain's CDR3 is CASSQVTGGGYEQYF.